A single sample gave rise to the 3 T cell receptor beta chains below, sequenced in a study of neurological immune-mediated disorders. Using its own MiXCR run on the 5' RACE reads, TCRdb lists one record per CDR3 protein. The table includes under 40,000 distinct CDR3 sequences, 3.2% detected once. Indicated time point: longitudinal time-point 1 (baseline). Sequencing was done on a sample of PBMCs. These receptors originate from a woman aged 60-75 years with multiple sclerosis.

This clonotype showed up many times. The rearrangement joins TRBV18 to TRBJ1-4; D is uncertain. The CDR3 consists of 14 residues. The V gene's germline CDR1 is KGHSH and CDR2 LQKENI. Trimming left V 1 base short and J 6 bases short, with 9 bases between. CDR3 amino acids: CASSPQGLDEKLFF. The CDR3 coding sequence is TGTGCCAGCTCACCACAAGGGCTCGATGAAAAACTGTTTTTT.

This clonotype was detected ten times or more. The rearrangement links TRBV27 to TRBJ1-5; D is possibly TRBD1 (5 bases). The CDR3 runs to 14 residues. CDR1 MNHEY and CDR2 SMNVEV come from the germline V gene (reference sequence). The V end lost 6 bases, the J end lost 8 bases, and 17 bases lay between the germline ends. Here the CDR3 reads CASRGRAVLEPQHF. The CDR3 bases are TGTGCCAGCAGGGGACGGGCCGTTTTGGAGCCCCAGCATTTT.

CDR3 bases: TGTGCCAGCAGCGTCGGCGGATCTCCGGGGACCCACGAGCAGTACTTC. Amino acids: CASSVGGSPGTHEQYF. The rearrangement links TRBV9 to TRBJ2-7; D tentatively fits TRBD1 or TRBD2 (5 bases each). Looked up from germline, CDR1 is SGDLS and CDR2 is YYNGEE. The CDR3 loop spans 16 amino acids. The V gene lost 2 bases and the J gene lost 5 bases, with 20 bases spanning the gap.